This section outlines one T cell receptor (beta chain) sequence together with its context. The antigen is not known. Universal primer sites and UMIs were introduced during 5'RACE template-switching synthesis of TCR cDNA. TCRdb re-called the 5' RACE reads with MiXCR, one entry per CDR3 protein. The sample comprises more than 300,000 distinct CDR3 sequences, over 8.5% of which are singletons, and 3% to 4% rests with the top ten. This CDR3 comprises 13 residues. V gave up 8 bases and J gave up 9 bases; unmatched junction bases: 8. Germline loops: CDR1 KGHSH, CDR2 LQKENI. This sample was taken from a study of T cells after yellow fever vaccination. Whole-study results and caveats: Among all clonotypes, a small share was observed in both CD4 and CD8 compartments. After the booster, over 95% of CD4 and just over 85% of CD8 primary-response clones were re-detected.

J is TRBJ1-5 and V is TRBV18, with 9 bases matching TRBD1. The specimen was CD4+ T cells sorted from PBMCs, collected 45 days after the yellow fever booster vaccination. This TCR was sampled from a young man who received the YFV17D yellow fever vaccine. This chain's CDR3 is CASTDRGWGPQHF. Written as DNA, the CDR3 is TGTGCCAGCACCGACAGGGGGTGGGGGCCCCAGCATTTT.